This T cell receptor beta chain originates from a study of T cell repertoires in cytomegalovirus infection (dated by TCRdb to 2018 to 2020). Notes on the research overall: Alongside well-studied HLA-B-restricted epitopes, the peptide stimulations were aimed at recently identified HLA-C-restricted CMV epitopes, whose presentation resists viral immunomodulation. Because public TCR beta signatures pointed to carriage of CMV infection together with the matching HLA type, the HLA type of each donor mattered for the analysis. The full study reports these points: Cumulative frequency of public TCR beta family members discriminated carriers of CMV infection plus the relevant HLA type in this cohort and an independent roughly 340-donor cohort. The ex vivo response was dominated by HLA-C-restricted CMV-specific TCR beta clonotypes, and the single most frequent clonotype in two of eight donors was supplied by these HLA-C-restricted clonotypes.

This clonotype was picked up a small number of times. The specificity of this receptor is unknown. No per-base quality is available; no much larger clone lies one base away. Per the publication, the treatment or condition label means: in vitro stimulation with specific CMV peptide epitopes to enrich CMV-specific T cells. The sequencer was an Illumina HiSeq 1500. The raw public reads went through TCRdb reprocessing: fastp at Q25, MiXCR clone calling, in-frame beta chains kept. Rows are combined by CDR3 protein, so each entry shows the most common genes and DNA. The sample has roughly 570,000 distinct CDR3 sequences on record, approximately 40% of them singletons. The ten largest clonotypes hold around 46% of the sample. CDR1 and CDR2, looked up from the germline V gene, are SGHVS and FNYEAQ. Counted from cysteine to phenylalanine, this CDR3 has 17 amino acids. Of all the DNA, just the CDR3 is kept, 51 bases in frame from base 1. V and J are trimmed by 5 bases and 6 bases, and the gene matches miss 11 bases of the junction.

Here the sequenced sample was cultured PBMCs, taken from culture after CMV antigen stimulation. The sequence came from a human donor in good health (CMV status not recorded). Some clones in this sample may be carry-over from other donors' samples. Rearrangement joined TRBV7-6 to TRBJ2-7, with 15 central nucleotides matching TRBD2. The nucleotide sequence is given as TGTGCCAGCAGCCTTGGACTAGCGGGAGGGCCGGCGGGCGAGCAGTACTTC. Translated, this is CASSLGLAGGPAGEQYF.